This TCR beta chain appears in the sequencing data of a study of shared clonotypes between healthy human individuals. Study-level background: Serving as donors were a couple of women and three men, whose ages spanned 18 to 49. Findings of the study overall: Depth was large, yet rarefaction showed that sorted-subset sequencing was incomplete.

CDR3 size: 15 residues. CDR1 and CDR2 (germline): SGHVS, FQNEAQ. The V end was cut by 5 bases, the J end by 2 bases, with 16 bases between. Here immunoSEQ multiplex PCR was the method, and the copy in TCRdb shows in-frame clones only, minus some. This repertoire shows 2 million to 3 million clones, more than 85% found once; its top ten account for roughly 0.39%. For this clone: No antigen is known for it.

The sequenced sample consisted of naive CD4+ T cells from PBMCs. Subset given: CD45RA+ positively selected. This clonotype originated in a man aged 18 to 29 in good health. Some clones in this sample may be carry-over from other donors' samples. The chain links TRBV7-8 to TRBJ2-7; D is possibly TRBD1 or TRBD2 (6 bases each). The CDR3 DNA follows: TGTGCCAGCAGCCTATGGGGGGACAAGACCTACGAGCAGTACTTC. Its translation is CASSLWGDKTYEQYF.